This T cell receptor beta chain was found in a study of technical replicates of blood from a handful of donors. The CDR3 is 16 amino acids. CDR1 is SQVTM, CDR2 ANQGSEA, per germline. Data came from immunoSEQ multiplex PCR; TCRdb stores just in-frame clones and leaves some out. Among under 100,000 clones, 85% to 95% were seen once, and the ten largest hold 0.34%. This clonotype was obtained from a human donor in good health. The chain couples TRBV29-1 to TRBJ2-3; D possibly corresponds to TRBD1 (5 bases). The sequenced material came from T cells isolated from PBMCs. CDR3 residues: CSTRTNPQLLRSTQYF. Written as DNA, the CDR3 is TGCAGTACGCGGACAAACCCCCAGTTGCTTCGATCTACGCAGTATTTT.